This TCR beta chain was sequenced during a study of blood T cell repertoires in COVID-19. For the study at large: Collection of acute and convalescent COVID-19 samples took place in the United States, Italy and Spain. From T cells, B-cell-depleted T cells, or PBMCs came the material, which was cDNA or gDNA.

In the source study's methods: Reference gene primer amplification in the assay estimated nucleated cell counts. Data came from immunoSEQ multiplex PCR; TCRdb stores just in-frame clones and leaves some out. That table gives V, J and clone size, and the DNA gave D and trimming. The sample shows 60,000 to 70,000 clones, about 84% of them seen only once. The length of the CDR3 is 15 residues. Germline V lookup: CDR1 SGHNT, CDR2 YYREEE (reference sequence). The V gene lost 1 base and the J gene lost 5 bases, with 15 bases spanning the gap. This chain uses TRBV5-4 with TRBJ1-1, with D possibly TRBD1 on 5 matching bases. The receptor was isolated from a human donor in a cohort sampled during active COVID-19. The material sequenced was peripheral blood. CDR3 region: CASSLRGTLGTEAFF. The CDR3 coding sequence is TGTGCCAGCAGCTTGCGCGGGACCCTGGGGACTGAAGCTTTCTTT.